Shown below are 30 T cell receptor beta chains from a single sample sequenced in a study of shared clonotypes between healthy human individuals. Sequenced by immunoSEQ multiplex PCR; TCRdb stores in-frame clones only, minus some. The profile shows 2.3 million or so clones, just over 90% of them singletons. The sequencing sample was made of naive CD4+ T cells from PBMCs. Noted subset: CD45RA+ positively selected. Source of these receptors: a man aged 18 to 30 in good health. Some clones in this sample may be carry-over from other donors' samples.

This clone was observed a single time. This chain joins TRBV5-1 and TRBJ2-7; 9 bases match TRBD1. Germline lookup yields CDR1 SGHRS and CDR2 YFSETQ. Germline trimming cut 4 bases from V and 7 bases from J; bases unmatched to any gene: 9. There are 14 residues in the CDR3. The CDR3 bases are TGCGCCAGCAGCCCTGGGACAGGGTTTGGGGAGCAGTACTTC. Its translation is CASSPGTGFGEQYF.

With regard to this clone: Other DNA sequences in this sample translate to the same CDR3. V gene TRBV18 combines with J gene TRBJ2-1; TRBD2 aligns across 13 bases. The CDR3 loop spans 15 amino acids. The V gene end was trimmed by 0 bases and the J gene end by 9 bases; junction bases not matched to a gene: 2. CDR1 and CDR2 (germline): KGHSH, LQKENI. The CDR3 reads CASSPPGTSGTEQFF. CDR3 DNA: TGTGCCAGCTCACCACCTGGGACTAGCGGGACTGAGCAGTTCTTC.

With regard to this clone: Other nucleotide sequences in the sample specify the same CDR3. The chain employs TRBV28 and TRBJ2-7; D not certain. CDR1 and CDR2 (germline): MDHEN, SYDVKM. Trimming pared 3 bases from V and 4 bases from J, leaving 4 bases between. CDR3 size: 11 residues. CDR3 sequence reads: CASSFKYEQYF. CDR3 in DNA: TGTGCCAGCAGTTTTAAGTACGAGCAGTACTTC.

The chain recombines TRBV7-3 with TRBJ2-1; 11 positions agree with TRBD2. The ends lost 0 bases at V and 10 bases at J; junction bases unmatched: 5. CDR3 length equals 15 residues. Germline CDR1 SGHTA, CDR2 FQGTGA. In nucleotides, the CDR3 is TGTGCCAGCAGCTTAACAACTAGCGGGAGTAACGAGCAGTTCTTC. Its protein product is CASSLTTSGSNEQFF.

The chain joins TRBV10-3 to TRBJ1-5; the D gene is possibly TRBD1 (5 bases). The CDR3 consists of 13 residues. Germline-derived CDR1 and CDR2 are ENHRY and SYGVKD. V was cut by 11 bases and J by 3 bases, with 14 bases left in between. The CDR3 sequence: CAATGGLNQPQHF. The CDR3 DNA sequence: TGTGCCGCCACAGGCGGCCTCAATCAGCCCCAGCATTTT.

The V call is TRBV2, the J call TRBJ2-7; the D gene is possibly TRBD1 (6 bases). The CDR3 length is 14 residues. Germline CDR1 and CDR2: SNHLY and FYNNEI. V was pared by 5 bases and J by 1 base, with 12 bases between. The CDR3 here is CASSKARGSYEQYF. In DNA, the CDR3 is TGTGCCAGCAGTAAGGCCAGGGGATCCTACGAGCAGTACTTC. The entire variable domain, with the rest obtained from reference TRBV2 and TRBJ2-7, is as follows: EPEVTQTPSHQVTQMGQEVILRCVPISNHLYFYWYRQILGQKVEFLVSFYNNEISEKSEIFDDQFSVERPDGSNFTLKIRSTKLEDSAMYFCASSKARGSYEQYFGPGTRLTVT.

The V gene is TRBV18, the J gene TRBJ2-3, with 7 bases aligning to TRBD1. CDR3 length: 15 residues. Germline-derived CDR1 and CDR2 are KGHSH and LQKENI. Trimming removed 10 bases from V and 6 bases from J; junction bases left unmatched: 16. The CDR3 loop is CATLSRGQGPDTQYF. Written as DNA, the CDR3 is TGTGCCACCCTCTCTAGGGGGCAGGGGCCGGATACGCAGTATTTT.

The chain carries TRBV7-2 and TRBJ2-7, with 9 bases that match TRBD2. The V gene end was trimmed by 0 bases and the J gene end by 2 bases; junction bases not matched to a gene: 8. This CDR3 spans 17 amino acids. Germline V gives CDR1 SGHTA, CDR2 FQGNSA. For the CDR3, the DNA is TGTGCCAGCAGCTTAGCGCAAAGCGGGAGGTTGACCTACGAGCAGTACTTC. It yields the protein CASSLAQSGRLTYEQYF.

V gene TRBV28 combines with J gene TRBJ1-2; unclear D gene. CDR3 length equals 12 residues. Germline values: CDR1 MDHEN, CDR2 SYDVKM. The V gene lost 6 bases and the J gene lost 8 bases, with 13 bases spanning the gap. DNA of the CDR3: TGTGCCAGCAGCCCCGGAAGGCCAGGCTACACCTTC. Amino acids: CASSPGRPGYTF.

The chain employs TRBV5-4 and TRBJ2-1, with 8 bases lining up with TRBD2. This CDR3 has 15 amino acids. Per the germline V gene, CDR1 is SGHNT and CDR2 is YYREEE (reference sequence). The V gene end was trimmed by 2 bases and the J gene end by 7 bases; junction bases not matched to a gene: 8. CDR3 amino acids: CASSLYSGGRNEQFF. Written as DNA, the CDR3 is TGTGCCAGCAGCTTATACAGCGGGGGCAGGAATGAGCAGTTCTTC.

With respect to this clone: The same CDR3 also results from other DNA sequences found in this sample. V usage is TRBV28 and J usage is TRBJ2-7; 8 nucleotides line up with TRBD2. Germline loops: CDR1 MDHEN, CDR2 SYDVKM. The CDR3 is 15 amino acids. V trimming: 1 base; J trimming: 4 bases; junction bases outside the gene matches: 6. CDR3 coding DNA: TGTGCCAGCAGTTTATTGGGGACTAGTGGGTACGAGCAGTACTTC. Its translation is CASSLLGTSGYEQYF. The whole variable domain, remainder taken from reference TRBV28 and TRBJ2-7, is DVKVTQSSRYLVKRTGEKVFLECVQDMDHENMFWYRQDPGLGLRLIYFSYDVKMKEKGDIPEGYSVSREKKERFSLILESASTNQTSMYLCASSLLGTSGYEQYFGPGTRLTVT.

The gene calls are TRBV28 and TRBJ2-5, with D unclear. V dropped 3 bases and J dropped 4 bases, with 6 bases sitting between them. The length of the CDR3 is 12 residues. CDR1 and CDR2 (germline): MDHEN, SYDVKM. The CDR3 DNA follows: TGTGCCAGCAGTTTTACCCCAGAGACCCAGTACTTC. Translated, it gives CASSFTPETQYF.

CDR3 nucleotides: TGTGCCAGCAGCCTCCTAGCGGGAGCCTACGAGCAGTACTTC. Protein product: CASSLLAGAYEQYF. This chain links TRBV5-6 with TRBJ2-7; TRBD2 matches at 10 bases. Germline V gene sequence: CDR1 SGHDT, CDR2 YYEEEE. The ends lost 4 bases at V and 2 bases at J; junction bases unmatched: 3. The CDR3 covers 14 residues.

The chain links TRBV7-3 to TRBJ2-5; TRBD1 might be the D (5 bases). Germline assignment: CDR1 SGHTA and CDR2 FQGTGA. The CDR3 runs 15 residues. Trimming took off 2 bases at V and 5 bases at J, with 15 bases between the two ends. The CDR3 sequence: CASSLAAGIQETQYF. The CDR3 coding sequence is TGTGCCAGCAGCTTAGCTGCAGGGATTCAGGAGACCCAGTACTTC.

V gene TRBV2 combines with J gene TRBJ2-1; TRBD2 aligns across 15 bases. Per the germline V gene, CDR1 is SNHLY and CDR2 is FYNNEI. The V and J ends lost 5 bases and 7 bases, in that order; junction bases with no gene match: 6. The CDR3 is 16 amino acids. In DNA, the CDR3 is TGTGCCAGCAGTAGAGGACTAGCGGGAGGGTGGAATGAGCAGTTCTTC. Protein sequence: CASSRGLAGGWNEQFF.

The CDR3: CASSGSSPYNEQFF. The DNA for the CDR3 is TGTGCCAGCAGCGGGAGTAGCCCCTACAATGAGCAGTTCTTC. V and J are TRBV28 and TRBJ2-1; a possible D gene is TRBD2 (6 bases). CDR1 MDHEN and CDR2 SYDVKM come from the germline V gene. V was cut by 6 bases and J by 2 bases, with 11 bases left in between. The CDR3 extends over 14 amino acids.

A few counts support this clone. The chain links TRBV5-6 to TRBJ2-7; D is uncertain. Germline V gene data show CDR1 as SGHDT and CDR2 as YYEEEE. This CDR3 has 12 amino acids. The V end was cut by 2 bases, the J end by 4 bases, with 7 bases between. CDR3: CASSFGVYEQYF. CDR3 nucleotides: TGTGCCAGCAGCTTCGGCGTGTACGAGCAGTACTTC.

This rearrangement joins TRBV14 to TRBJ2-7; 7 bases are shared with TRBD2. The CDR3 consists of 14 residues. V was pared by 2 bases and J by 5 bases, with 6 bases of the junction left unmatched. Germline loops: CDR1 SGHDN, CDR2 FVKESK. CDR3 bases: TGTGCCAGCAGCCAACCTAGCGGTTTCGACGAGCAGTACTTC. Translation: CASSQPSGFDEQYF.

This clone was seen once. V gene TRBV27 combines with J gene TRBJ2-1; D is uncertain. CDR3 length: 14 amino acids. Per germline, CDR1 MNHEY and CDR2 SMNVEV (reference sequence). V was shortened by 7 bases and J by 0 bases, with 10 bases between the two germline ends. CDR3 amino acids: CASTRPGSYNEQFF. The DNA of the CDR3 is TGTGCCAGCACCCGCCCGGGCTCCTACAATGAGCAGTTCTTC.

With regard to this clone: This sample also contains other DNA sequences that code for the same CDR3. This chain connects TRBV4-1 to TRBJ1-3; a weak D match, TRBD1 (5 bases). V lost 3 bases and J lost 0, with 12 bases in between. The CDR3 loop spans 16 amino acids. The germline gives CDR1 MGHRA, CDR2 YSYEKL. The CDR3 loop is CASSHGTANSGNTIYF. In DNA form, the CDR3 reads TGCGCCAGCAGCCATGGGACGGCCAACTCTGGAAACACCATATATTTT.

The CDR3 sequence: CASSMDPGGTDTQYF. CDR3 coding DNA: TGCGCCAGCAGCATGGACCCCGGAGGCACAGATACGCAGTATTTT. The chain is built from TRBV5-1 and TRBJ2-3; D ambiguous. The ends were cut back, 4 bases at V and 1 base at J, with 13 bases in the middle. The CDR3 contains 15 residues. Germline V lookup: CDR1 SGHRS, CDR2 YFSETQ.

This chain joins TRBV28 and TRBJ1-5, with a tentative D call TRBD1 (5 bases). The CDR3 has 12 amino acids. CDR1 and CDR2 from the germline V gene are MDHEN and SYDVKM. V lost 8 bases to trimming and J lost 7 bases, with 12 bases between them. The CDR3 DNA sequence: TGTGCCAGCCAACGGGGGGAACAGCCCCAGCATTTT. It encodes CASQRGEQPQHF.

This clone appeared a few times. CDR3 loop: CASSEGPRSNEKLFF. The CDR3 DNA reads as TGTGCCAGCAGTGAAGGTCCTCGGTCTAATGAAAAACTGTTTTTT. The genes are TRBV2 and TRBJ1-4; D gene ambiguous. Germline CDR1 SNHLY, CDR2 FYNNEI. The CDR3 sequence is 15 residues long. Trimming took off 1 base at V and 3 bases at J, with 9 bases between the two ends.

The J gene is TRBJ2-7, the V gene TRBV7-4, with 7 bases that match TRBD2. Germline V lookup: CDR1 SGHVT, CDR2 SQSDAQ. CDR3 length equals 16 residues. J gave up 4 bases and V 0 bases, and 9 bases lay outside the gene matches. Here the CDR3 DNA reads TGTGCCAGCAGCTTAGCGTGGGAGGGCCCTCAGTACGAGCAGTACTTC. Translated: CASSLAWEGPQYEQYF.

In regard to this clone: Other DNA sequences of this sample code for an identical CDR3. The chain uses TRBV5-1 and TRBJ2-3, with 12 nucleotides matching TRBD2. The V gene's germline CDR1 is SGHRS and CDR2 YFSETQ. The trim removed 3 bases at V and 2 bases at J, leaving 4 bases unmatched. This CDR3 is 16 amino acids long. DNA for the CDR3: TGCGCCAGCAGCTCCGGACTAGCGGGACCCACAGATACGCAGTATTTT. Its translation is CASSSGLAGPTDTQYF.

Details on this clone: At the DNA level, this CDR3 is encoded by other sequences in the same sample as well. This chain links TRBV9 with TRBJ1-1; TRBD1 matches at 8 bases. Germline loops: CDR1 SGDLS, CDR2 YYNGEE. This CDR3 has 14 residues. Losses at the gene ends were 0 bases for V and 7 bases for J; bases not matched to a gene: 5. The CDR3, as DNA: TGTGCCAGCAGCGTAGAGGACAGGGTGGTTGAAGCTTTCTTT. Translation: CASSVEDRVVEAFF.

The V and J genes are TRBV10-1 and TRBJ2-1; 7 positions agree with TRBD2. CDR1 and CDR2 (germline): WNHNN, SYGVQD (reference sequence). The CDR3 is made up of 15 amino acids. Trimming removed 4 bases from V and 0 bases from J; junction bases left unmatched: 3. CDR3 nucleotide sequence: TGCGCCAGCAGTGTGAGGACTAGCTCCTACAATGAGCAGTTCTTC. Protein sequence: CASSVRTSSYNEQFF.

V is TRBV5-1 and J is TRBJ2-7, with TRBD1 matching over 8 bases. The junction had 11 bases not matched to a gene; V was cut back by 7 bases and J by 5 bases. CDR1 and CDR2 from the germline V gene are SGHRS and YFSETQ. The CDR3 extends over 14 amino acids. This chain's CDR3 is CASYVDRGSNEQYF. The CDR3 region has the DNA TGCGCCAGCTACGTTGACAGGGGTAGCAACGAGCAGTACTTC.

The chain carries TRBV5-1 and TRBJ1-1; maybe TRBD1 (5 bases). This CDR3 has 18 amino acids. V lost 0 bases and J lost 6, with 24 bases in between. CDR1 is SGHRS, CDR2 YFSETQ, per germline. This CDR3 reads CASSLVGGNIPLKAEAFF. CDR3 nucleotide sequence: TGCGCCAGCAGCTTGGTGGGGGGAAATATCCCCCTTAAGGCTGAAGCTTTCTTT.

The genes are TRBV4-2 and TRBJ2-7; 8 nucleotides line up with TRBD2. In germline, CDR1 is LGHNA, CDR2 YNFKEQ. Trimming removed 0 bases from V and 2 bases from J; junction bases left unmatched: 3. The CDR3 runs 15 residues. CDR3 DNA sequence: TGTGCCAGCAGCCAAGATCGCGGGGGGCCCTACGAGCAGTACTTC. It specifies CASSQDRGGPYEQYF.